Listed here are 26 T cell receptor beta chains from one sample, sequenced in a study of cytomegalovirus exposure and HLA in healthy donors. Primers: 60 Vbeta forward and 13 Jbeta reverse. Generated by immunoSEQ multiplex PCR, the TCRdb table keeps only in-frame clones and is missing some. There are 89,000 or so clones in the sample; 70% to 90% occur only once, and roughly 5.9% lies in the top ten. Sequenced sample: PBMCs. Source of these receptors: a woman under 30 in good health and CMV-seropositive.

The rearrangement uses TRBV5-6 and TRBJ2-7; TRBD2 agrees at 7 bases. CDR1 SGHDT and CDR2 YYEEEE come from the germline V gene. The V and J ends lost 5 bases and 3 bases, in that order; junction bases with no gene match: 11. The CDR3 is 15 amino acids. The CDR3 is CASSELALTDYEQYF. DNA for the CDR3: TGTGCCAGCAGTGAACTAGCGCTCACCGACTACGAGCAGTACTTC.

V usage is TRBV7-9 and J usage is TRBJ2-3, with TRBD2 as a possible D gene (5 bases). CDR3 length equals 13 residues. Trimming stripped 5 bases from V and 4 bases from J, with 10 bases between. CDR1 is SEHNR, CDR2 FQNEAQ, per germline (reference sequence). CDR3 region: CASSVSGADTQYF. Here the CDR3 DNA reads TGTGCCAGCAGCGTTTCCGGGGCAGATACGCAGTATTTT.

The rearrangement uses TRBV4-2 and TRBJ1-2; D possibly corresponds to TRBD1 (6 bases). Deletions cut 0 bases from V and 4 bases from J, with 12 bases between. Germline V gene data show CDR1 as LGHNA and CDR2 as YNFKEQ. There are 15 residues in the CDR3. The CDR3: CASSQEMAGAYGYTF. The CDR3 DNA reads TGTGCCAGCAGCCAAGAGATGGCAGGGGCCTATGGCTACACCTTC.

This chain links TRBV7-2 with TRBJ2-7, with no clear D. This CDR3 comprises 14 residues. V lost 8 bases and J 5 bases, leaving 19 bases between the germline ends. CDR1 is SGHTA, CDR2 FQGNSA, per germline. CDR3 sequence (DNA): TGTGCCAGCTTCCGAAATGACGGTGAGGACGAGCAGTACTTC. Amino acid sequence: CASFRNDGEDEQYF.

This sequence joins TRBV5-1 and TRBJ1-2, with 8 bases fitting TRBD1. V trimming: 4 bases; J trimming: 4 bases; junction bases outside the gene matches: 12. The CDR3 is 16 amino acids. Germline lookup yields CDR1 SGHRS and CDR2 YFSETQ. CDR3 in DNA: TGCGCCAGCAGCCATGGACAGGGCCGCGAATCCTATGGCTACACCTTC. Protein sequence: CASSHGQGRESYGYTF. Filled out from reference TRBV5-1 and TRBJ1-2, the complete variable domain reads KAGVTQTPRYLIKTRGQQVTLSCSPISGHRSVSWYQQTPGQGLQFLFEYFSETQRNKGNFPGRFSGRQFSNSRSEMNVSTLELGDSALYLCASSHGQGRESYGYTFGSGTRLTVV.

This chain joins TRBV28 and TRBJ2-1; 8 bases fit TRBD1. The CDR3 runs 15 residues. CDR1 and CDR2 from the germline V gene are MDHEN and SYDVKM. V was pared by 6 bases and J by 4 bases, with 8 bases of the junction left unmatched. The CDR3 reads CASSLPRGLYNEQFF. CDR3 DNA sequence: TGTGCCAGCAGCCTCCCCAGGGGGCTTTACAATGAGCAGTTCTTC.

The chain links TRBV18 to TRBJ1-1, with 12 bases fitting TRBD1. There are 17 residues in the CDR3. CDR1 and CDR2 (germline): KGHSH, LQKENI. The trim removed 3 bases at V and 2 bases at J, leaving 7 bases unmatched. In DNA, the CDR3 is TGTGCCAGCTCACCTACCGCGGGACAGGGGGCTAACACTGAAGCTTTCTTT. This encodes CASSPTAGQGANTEAFF.

The V gene is TRBV2, the J gene TRBJ1-1; tentative D call: TRBD1 (6 bases). V lost 2 bases to trimming and J lost 1 base, with 14 bases between them. The CDR3 has 16 residues. Germline V gene sequence: CDR1 SNHLY, CDR2 FYNNEI. The CDR3 sequence: CASSETQTGRNTEAFF. The DNA of the CDR3 is TGTGCCAGCAGTGAAACCCAGACAGGAAGGAACACTGAAGCTTTCTTT.

This chain connects TRBV5-1 to TRBJ2-1, with a weak D call TRBD1 (6 bases). The CDR3 is 12 amino acids. V gave up 4 bases and J gave up 10 bases, with 12 bases separating them. The germline V gene encodes CDR1 SGHRS and CDR2 YFSETQ. CDR3 sequence reads: CASSLSGTEQFF. As DNA, the CDR3 is TGCGCCAGCAGCCTCTCCGGGACAGAGCAGTTCTTC. The full variable domain, with the rest looked up from reference TRBV5-1 and TRBJ2-1, is KAGVTQTPRYLIKTRGQQVTLSCSPISGHRSVSWYQQTPGQGLQFLFEYFSETQRNKGNFPGRFSGRQFSNSRSEMNVSTLELGDSALYLCASSLSGTEQFFGPGTRLTVL.

This clone was observed many times. The chain recombines TRBV6-5 with TRBJ1-1, with 9 bases identical to TRBD1. CDR1 and CDR2 from the germline V gene are MNHEY and SVGAGI. V was clipped by 5 bases and J by 4 bases; unmatched bases: 5. CDR3 length: 14 amino acids. The DNA of the CDR3 is TGTGCCAGCAGTCCGGGACAGGGCGGCACTGAAGCTTTCTTT. Residues: CASSPGQGGTEAFF.

The CDR3 sequence: CASRTEDTGAYGYTF. CDR3 DNA: TGTGCCAGCCGCACGGAAGATACAGGGGCCTATGGCTACACCTTC. This chain uses TRBV6-4 with TRBJ1-2; the match to TRBD1 covers 7 bases. CDR3 length: 15 residues. The J segment lost 4 bases and the V segment lost 8 bases, leaving 13 bases of the junction unmatched. CDR1 is MRHNA, CDR2 SNTAGT, per germline.

This clone occurred a few times. The J gene is TRBJ1-1, the V gene TRBV7-6; no reliable D call. Trimming took off 5 bases at V and 3 bases at J, with 19 bases between the two ends. The germline V gene has CDR1 SGHVS and CDR2 FNYEAQ. The CDR3 is 16 amino acids. DNA of the CDR3: TGTGCCAGCAGCATCATCGATGCTAGTCGGGACACTGAAGCTTTCTTT. It codes for CASSIIDASRDTEAFF.

V gene TRBV6-1 combines with J gene TRBJ1-2; 8 bases fit TRBD1. With 9 bases clipped from V and 3 bases from J, the junction kept 9 bases outside the gene matches. The CDR3 has 14 residues. CDR1 and CDR2 from the germline V gene are MNHNS and SASEGT. Written as DNA, the CDR3 is TGTGCCAGTAACAGGGGGGATTCTTACTATGGCTACACCTTC. As protein: CASNRGDSYYGYTF.

This clone was counted ten times or more. V usage is TRBV5-1 and J usage is TRBJ2-2, with D maybe TRBD1 (8 bases). The CDR3 extends over 14 amino acids. The germline V gene encodes CDR1 SGHRS and CDR2 YFSETQ. Trimming stripped 6 bases from V and 5 bases from J, with 14 bases between. Here the CDR3 reads CASNDRGGTGELFF. CDR3 in DNA: TGCGCCAGCAACGACAGGGGAGGGACCGGGGAGCTGTTTTTT. The complete variable domain, with remaining parts taken from reference TRBV5-1 and TRBJ2-2, reads KAGVTQTPRYLIKTRGQQVTLSCSPISGHRSVSWYQQTPGQGLQFLFEYFSETQRNKGNFPGRFSGRQFSNSRSEMNVSTLELGDSALYLCASNDRGGTGELFFGEGSRLTVL.

The chain is built from TRBV4-2 and TRBJ1-1, with D uncertain. CDR3 length: 13 residues. V was clipped by 0 bases and J by 5 bases, with 7 bases between them. Germline-derived CDR1 and CDR2 are LGHNA and YNFKEQ. The CDR3 bases are TGTGCCAGCAGCCAAGAAGCCCGGACTGAAGCTTTCTTT. This encodes CASSQEARTEAFF.

This chain uses TRBV5-4 with TRBJ1-1; D might be TRBD1 (5 bases). V lost 0 bases, J lost 0 bases, and 9 bases lay in between. The CDR3 length is 15 residues. Per germline, CDR1 SGHNT and CDR2 YYREEE (reference sequence). The CDR3 bases are TGTGCCAGCAGCTTGGGACGACAGATGAACACTGAAGCTTTCTTT. Protein: CASSLGRQMNTEAFF.

For the CDR3, the DNA is TGTGCCAGCAGTGATCCGGACAGGAGCACCGGGGAGCTGTTTTTT. Its protein product is CASSDPDRSTGELFF. This chain connects TRBV2 to TRBJ2-2; 7 bases align to TRBD1. In germline, CDR1 is SNHLY, CDR2 FYNNEI. The CDR3 covers 15 residues. V dropped 3 bases and J dropped 4; count of bases not matched to a gene: 5.

V and J are TRBV29-1 and TRBJ2-1, with TRBD2 identical over 10 bases. Germline V gene lookup returns CDR1 SQVTM and CDR2 ANQGSEA. The J segment lost 2 bases and the V segment lost 7 bases, leaving 5 bases of the junction unmatched. This CDR3 comprises 14 residues. In nucleotides, the CDR3 is TGCAGCGCTATACTAGCGGGAACCTACAATGAGCAGTTCTTC. It is translated as CSAILAGTYNEQFF.

The gene calls are TRBV6-5 and TRBJ1-4; D might be TRBD1 (6 bases). CDR3 length: 12 amino acids. Germline CDR1 MNHEY, CDR2 SVGAGI. V dropped 5 bases and J dropped 11 bases, with 12 bases sitting between them. As DNA, the CDR3 is TGTGCCAGCAGTCTACAGGGAGGGAAACTGTTTTTT. Its protein product is CASSLQGGKLFF.

The V gene is TRBV7-2, the J gene TRBJ2-2, with D possibly being TRBD1 (5 bases). V dropped 0 bases and J dropped 5 bases, with 13 bases sitting between them. Germline values: CDR1 SGHTA, CDR2 FQGNSA. The CDR3 extends over 16 amino acids. The CDR3: CASSLAWTLNTGELFF. The DNA for the CDR3 is TGTGCCAGCAGCTTAGCTTGGACACTGAATACCGGGGAGCTGTTTTTT.

The chain recombines TRBV5-1 with TRBJ2-7, with 14 bases lining up with TRBD2. The germline V gene has CDR1 SGHRS and CDR2 YFSETQ. The CDR3 covers 15 residues. The junction had 4 bases not matched to a gene; V was cut back by 3 bases and J by 5 bases. The CDR3 protein is CASSWTSGGSNEQYF. The CDR3 DNA sequence: TGCGCCAGCAGCTGGACTAGCGGGGGGTCCAACGAGCAGTACTTC.

Only a few counts were recorded for this clone. The rearrangement joins TRBV6-5 to TRBJ2-7; TRBD2 aligns across 10 bases. The CDR3 sequence is 13 residues long. Germline CDR1 MNHEY, CDR2 SVGAGI. The trim removed 6 bases at V and 2 bases at J, leaving 1 base unmatched. The DNA for the CDR3 is TGTGCCAGCAGAACTAGCGGGGCCTACGAGCAGTACTTC. This gives the protein CASRTSGAYEQYF.

The chain carries TRBV5-4 and TRBJ1-1, with D maybe TRBD1 (5 bases). This CDR3 has 13 amino acids. Germline loops: CDR1 SGHNT, CDR2 YYREEE (reference sequence). The V end was cut by 7 bases, the J end by 5 bases, with 15 bases between. CDR3 nucleotide sequence: TGTGCCAGCGTCAATCGGGGGGATACTGAAGCTTTCTTT. Translation: CASVNRGDTEAFF.

The chain carries TRBV5-4 and TRBJ2-3, with D possibly being TRBD2 (6 bases). This CDR3 is built from 11 residues. Trimming shortened V by 5 bases and J by 9 bases, and 10 bases separated the two germline ends. Per the germline V gene, CDR1 is SGHNT and CDR2 is YYREEE (reference sequence). This chain's CDR3 is CASRDGGTQYF. The CDR3 region has the DNA TGTGCCAGCAGGGACGGAGGGACGCAGTATTTT.

V is TRBV19 and J is TRBJ2-1, with 7 bases lining up with TRBD1. Germline-derived CDR1 and CDR2 are LNHDA and SQIVND (reference sequence). This CDR3 is 17 amino acids long. With 3 bases clipped from V and 1 base from J, the junction kept 9 bases outside the gene matches. CDR3 protein: CASSIYRGARSYNEQFF. CDR3 bases: TGTGCCAGTAGTATCTACAGGGGAGCGCGATCCTACAATGAGCAGTTCTTC. The whole variable domain, filled in from reference TRBV19 and TRBJ2-1, reads DGGITQSPKYLFRKEGQNVTLSCEQNLNHDAMYWYRQDPGQGLRLIYYSQIVNDFQKGDIAEGYSVSREKKESFPLTVTSAQKNPTAFYLCASSIYRGARSYNEQFFGPGTRLTVL.

The chain combines TRBV30 with TRBJ2-3, with D hard to call. CDR1 and CDR2 from the germline V gene are GTSNPN and SVGIG (reference sequence). V was cut by 7 bases and J by 3 bases, with 5 bases left in between. The CDR3 spans 10 residues. In nucleotides, the CDR3 is TGTGCCTCCCAGACAGATACGCAGTATTTT. Translation gives CASQTDTQYF.